This TCR beta chain was captured in a study of stem cell transplantation in POMP-related autoinflammatory disease. Study overall: Defective thymoproteasomes were hypothesized to impair CD8+ T-cell positive selection. Broader study findings: A trend toward lower repertoire diversity and greater clonality appeared in every analyzed T-cell subset of PRAID patients. Fewer unique TRB V-J gene pairings were identified in patients with PRAID.

This clone was counted only a few times. Antigen unknown. The protocol was immunoSEQ multiplex PCR, while the TCRdb copy is restricted to in-frame clones and leaves out a portion. The sample gives about 32,000 clones, about 86% of which show up once; roughly 0.7% is in the top ten. Sequences were derived from CD4+ T cells from PBMCs, sampled before stem cell transplantation. The clonotype originates from a human donor with POMP-related autoinflammation and immune dysregulation (PRAID).

The CDR3: CAISESTGGNQPQHF. The CDR3, as DNA: TGTGCCATCAGTGAGTCGACAGGGGGGAATCAGCCCCAGCATTTT. This rearrangement joins TRBV10-3 to TRBJ1-5, with 9 positions matching TRBD1. Germline CDR1 reads ENHRY; CDR2 reads SYGVKD. The CDR3 is 15 amino acids. Trimming removed 0 bases from V and 4 bases from J; junction bases left unmatched: 1.